Following are 32 T cell receptor beta chains from one sample sequenced in a study of identical twins. One entry per CDR3 protein results from TCRdb running MiXCR on the 5' RACE reads. The data show hundreds of thousands of distinct CDR3 sequences, 21% seen once. These data were likewise used in another study, on T cells expressing NK-cell markers.

Sequenced material: PBMCs. The receptors here all came from a woman younger than 35 in good health.

This clonotype appeared a few times. The gene calls are TRBV20-1 and TRBJ2-5; 8 nucleotides match TRBD2. CDR3 length: 14 amino acids. V dropped 5 bases and J dropped 5; count of bases not matched to a gene: 10. Germline V lookup: CDR1 DFQATT, CDR2 SNEGSKA (reference sequence). The CDR3 here is CSARRGGGGETQYF. The CDR3 nucleotides are TGCAGTGCTCGCCGGGGGGGAGGAGGGGAGACCCAGTACTTC.

This clonotype was seen only a few times. The chain carries TRBV6-1 and TRBJ2-7, with D unresolved. Trimming removed 2 bases from V and 4 bases from J, with 15 bases in between. The CDR3 runs to 15 residues. Per the germline V gene, CDR1 is MNHNS and CDR2 is SASEGT. The CDR3 spells CASSEQKSWPYEQYF. CDR3 nucleotide sequence: TGTGCCAGCAGTGAACAAAAAAGTTGGCCTTACGAGCAGTACTTC.

The chain links TRBV6-2 or TRBV6-3 to TRBJ1-1; D not certain. CDR1 and CDR2 (germline): MNHEY, SVGEGT. The CDR3 runs to 14 residues. V was clipped by 2 bases and J by 6 bases, with 13 bases between them. The CDR3: CASSYGPVYAEAFF. The CDR3 nucleotides read TGTGCCAGCAGTTACGGCCCCGTTTACGCTGAAGCTTTCTTT.

About this clonotype: This sequence may be a read error, since a much larger clone differs from it by one base. This sequence joins TRBV20-1 and TRBJ1-6, with D uncertain. Trimming took off 1 base at V and 13 bases at J, with 11 bases between the two ends. CDR1 and CDR2 from the germline V gene are DFQATT and SNEGSKA (reference sequence). This CDR3 spans 12 amino acids. The chain's CDR3 is CSARGGETPLHF. Written as DNA, the CDR3 is TGCAGTGCTAGAGGGGGAGAAACGCCCCTCCACTTT.

This clonotype was seen a few times. V usage is TRBV12-3 or TRBV12-4 and J usage is TRBJ2-5; D is uncertain. The V gene lost 6 bases and the J gene lost 2 bases, with 13 bases spanning the gap. The CDR3 extends over 14 amino acids. CDR3: CASRYRVGQETQYF. CDR3 in DNA: TGTGCCAGCAGATATAGGGTCGGACAAGAGACCCAGTACTTC.

This clonotype has more than one count but fewer than ten. This chain joins TRBV29-1 and TRBJ1-5; no firm D call. This CDR3 spans 13 amino acids. Trimming pared 4 bases from V and 0 bases from J, leaving 7 bases between. Germline CDR1 SQVTM, CDR2 ANQGSEA. The CDR3 reads CSVVEDSNQPQHF. CDR3 bases: TGCAGCGTTGTTGAGGATAGCAATCAGCCCCAGCATTTT.

This clonotype was seen many times. The V call is TRBV7-2, the J call TRBJ2-7; D possibly corresponds to TRBD2 (5 bases). Looked up from germline, CDR1 is SGHTA and CDR2 is FQGNSA. The length of the CDR3 is 11 residues. The V gene lost 8 bases and the J gene lost 5 bases, with 10 bases spanning the gap. The CDR3 here is CASGDYHEQYF. CDR3 coding DNA: TGTGCCAGCGGAGACTACCACGAGCAGTACTTC.

A few counts support this clonotype. The chain combines TRBV5-6 with TRBJ2-7, with TRBD2 identical over 8 bases. Trimming took 2 bases from V and 6 from J; bases not matched to a gene: 7. CDR3 length equals 14 residues. Germline values: CDR1 SGHDT, CDR2 YYEEEE. The CDR3 is CASSLGLATSEQYF. Here the CDR3 DNA reads TGTGCCAGCAGCTTAGGACTAGCAACTTCCGAGCAGTACTTC. The variable domain in full, with the rest retrieved from reference TRBV5-6 and TRBJ2-7, is DAGVTQSPTHLIKTRGQQVTLRCSPKSGHDTVSWYQQALGQGPQFIFQYYEEEERQRGNFPDRFSGHQFPNYSSELNVNALLLGDSALYLCASSLGLATSEQYFGPGTRLTVT.

The chain recombines TRBV29-1 with TRBJ2-7; D remains ambiguous. CDR3 length: 12 amino acids. The germline V and J ends were trimmed by 6 bases and 5 bases, with 14 bases remaining between them. CDR1 is SQVTM and CDR2 is ANQGSEA in the germline V gene. The CDR3 reads CSVELAGDEQYF. CDR3 in DNA: TGCAGCGTGGAGTTGGCTGGGGACGAGCAGTACTTC.

The J gene is TRBJ2-1, the V gene TRBV4-1, with a tentative D call TRBD1 (5 bases). CDR3 length: 15 residues. The ends were cut back, 0 bases at V and 6 bases at J, with 12 bases in the middle. Per germline, CDR1 MGHRA and CDR2 YSYEKL. CDR3 amino acids: CASSQDQWGLNEQFF. In nucleotides, the CDR3 is TGCGCCAGCAGCCAAGATCAATGGGGCCTCAATGAGCAGTTCTTC.

The V gene is TRBV29-1, the J gene TRBJ2-1, with D perhaps TRBD1 or TRBD2 (5 bases each). CDR1 is SQVTM and CDR2 is ANQGSEA in the germline V gene. Trimming removed 8 bases from V and 7 bases from J, with 12 bases in between. The CDR3 is 11 amino acids. The CDR3 nucleotides are TGCAGCCCCCGTGAGGGGAATGAGCAGTTCTTC. Translated, it gives CSPREGNEQFF.

J is TRBJ2-3 and V is TRBV4-1, with D perhaps TRBD1 or TRBD2 (5 bases each). This CDR3 has 16 amino acids. Germline V gene lookup returns CDR1 MGHRA and CDR2 YSYEKL. The V gene lost 3 bases and the J gene lost 8 bases, with 21 bases spanning the gap. The CDR3 nucleotides are TGCGCCAGCAGCCACGTACTAGAGGGACCATGGGGTACGCAGTATTTT. Amino acid sequence: CASSHVLEGPWGTQYF.

This clonotype was found many times. This chain joins TRBV20-1 and TRBJ2-2; D is possibly TRBD2 (6 bases). The CDR3 spans 15 residues. Trimming shortened V by 1 base and J by 6 bases, and 15 bases separated the two germline ends. CDR1 is DFQATT, CDR2 SNEGSKA, per germline (reference sequence). CDR3 bases: TGCAGTGCTAGAGCTGGCGGGGCCGATTCCGGGGAGCTGTTTTTT. It is translated as CSARAGGADSGELFF.

The chain joins TRBV27 to TRBJ2-3, with TRBD2 identical over 8 bases. Losses at the gene ends were 3 bases for V and 10 bases for J; bases not matched to a gene: 9. Germline loops: CDR1 MNHEY, CDR2 SMNVEV (reference sequence). The CDR3 loop spans 14 amino acids. The CDR3 nucleotides are TGTGCCAGCAGTTTTCCCGGACTAGCCGGGCCGCAGTATTTT. Amino acid sequence: CASSFPGLAGPQYF.

The chain carries TRBV29-1 and TRBJ2-7; 7 positions match TRBD2. The germline gives CDR1 SQVTM, CDR2 ANQGSEA. V shed 8 bases, J shed 5 bases, and the junction held 15 bases outside the gene matches. This CDR3 has 14 residues. The CDR3 DNA follows: TGCAGCATTGGTTGGGGGGGGGAATCCGACGAGCAGTACTTC. Protein sequence: CSIGWGGESDEQYF.

The chain uses TRBV9 and TRBJ1-1, with TRBD1 as a possible D gene (5 bases). V lost 3 bases and J lost 0, with 12 bases in between. The CDR3 is 15 amino acids. Germline CDR1 SGDLS, CDR2 YYNGEE. DNA of the CDR3: TGTGCCAGCAGCGGAGAGGGACGGATGAACACTGAAGCTTTCTTT. Residues: CASSGEGRMNTEAFF.

This clonotype was seen only once. This chain uses TRBV6-2 or TRBV6-3 with TRBJ2-7, with 13 positions matching TRBD2. From germline, CDR1 is MNHEY and CDR2 SVGEGT. This CDR3 is built from 16 residues. With V trimmed by 5 bases and J by 3 bases, 7 bases remained unmatched. CDR3 coding DNA: TGTGCCAGCAGTCTATTCGGGACTAGCGGGAACTACGAGCAGTACTTC. Amino acids: CASSLFGTSGNYEQYF.

The chain combines TRBV2 with TRBJ2-7; the D gene is possibly TRBD1 (6 bases). The length of the CDR3 is 13 residues. V was clipped by 11 bases and J by 0 bases, with 14 bases between them. The germline V gene encodes CDR1 SNHLY and CDR2 FYNNEI. DNA of the CDR3: TGTGCCTTCTCGTCGGACAGCTCCTACGAGCAGTACTTC. Its translation is CAFSSDSSYEQYF.

This clonotype has a count of ten or more. The chain combines TRBV18 with TRBJ2-3; 7 bases agree with TRBD1. The germline V gene encodes CDR1 KGHSH and CDR2 LQKENI. The CDR3 covers 14 residues. With V trimmed by 8 bases and J by 1 base, 6 bases remained unmatched. CDR3 sequence (DNA): TGTGCCAGCAGCCCAACAGGGGGCACAGATACGCAGTATTTT. This sequence encodes CASSPTGGTDTQYF.

This chain connects TRBV5-1 to TRBJ1-1; a possible D gene is TRBD1 (5 bases). Looked up from germline, CDR1 is SGHRS and CDR2 is YFSETQ. The CDR3 is made up of 16 amino acids. Between the trimmed V and J ends, which lost 2 bases and 6 bases, there was a span of 20 bases. The DNA of the CDR3 is TGCGCCAGCAGCTTAGTGTGGGGGTCCTCAGTCGCTGAAGCTTTCTTT. The encoded protein is CASSLVWGSSVAEAFF.

The rearrangement links TRBV5-6 to TRBJ1-1; D gene ambiguous. Germline V gene sequence: CDR1 SGHDT, CDR2 YYEEEE. The CDR3 is made up of 13 amino acids. Trimming stripped 0 bases from V and 8 bases from J, with 11 bases between. CDR3 DNA: TGTGCCAGCAGCTTGGAGTCCAGAGACGAAGCTTTCTTT. Its protein is CASSLESRDEAFF.

The genes are TRBV11-3 and TRBJ2-1; D might be TRBD2 (5 bases). Trimming took off 8 bases at V and 3 bases at J, with 11 bases between the two ends. The CDR3 runs to 13 residues. Per the germline V gene, CDR1 is SGHNT and CDR2 is YENEEA. In DNA form, the CDR3 reads TGTGCCAGCCAAAGCGGAGTCTACAATGAGCAGTTCTTC. Translation: CASQSGVYNEQFF.

This clonotype was observed a single time. V is TRBV4-2 and J is TRBJ1-1, with TRBD1 as a possible D gene (5 bases). Germline V lookup: CDR1 LGHNA, CDR2 YNFKEQ. V was clipped by 4 bases and J by 6 bases, with 15 bases between them. The CDR3 runs to 14 residues. The CDR3 loop is CASSPGTLGAEAFF. The CDR3 DNA reads TGTGCCAGCAGCCCCGGGACCCTCGGGGCTGAAGCTTTCTTT.

This clonotype was counted between two and nine times. This rearrangement joins TRBV18 to TRBJ2-3; the D gene is possibly TRBD2 (6 bases). The V gene lost 1 base and the J gene lost 4 bases, with 18 bases spanning the gap. The CDR3 extends over 17 amino acids. Germline-derived CDR1 and CDR2 are KGHSH and LQKENI. The CDR3 loop reads CASSPRLVPQSADTQYF. CDR3 bases: TGTGCCAGCTCACCACGACTAGTTCCCCAGAGCGCAGATACGCAGTATTTT.

This clonotype has a handful of counts. The chain has TRBV9 and TRBJ2-1, with 12 bases identical to TRBD2. The length of the CDR3 is 16 residues. From germline, CDR1 is SGDLS and CDR2 YYNGEE. The V gene end was trimmed by 0 bases and the J gene end by 7 bases; junction bases not matched to a gene: 5. The CDR3 sequence is CASSVGPSGRVNEQFF. CDR3 in DNA: TGTGCCAGCAGCGTAGGTCCTAGCGGGAGGGTGAATGAGCAGTTCTTC.

The chain is built from TRBV9 and TRBJ1-2, with D hard to call. V was shortened by 0 bases and J by 3 bases, with 3 bases between the two germline ends. This CDR3 region has 12 residues. Germline V gene sequence: CDR1 SGDLS, CDR2 YYNGEE. The CDR3 DNA follows: TGTGCCAGCAGCGTAGCTCACTATGGCTACACCTTC. Its translation is CASSVAHYGYTF.

The chain employs TRBV20-1 and TRBJ2-1; 13 bases agree with TRBD2. Germline values: CDR1 DFQATT, CDR2 SNEGSKA (reference sequence). This CDR3 region has 14 residues. V was pared by 4 bases and J by 9 bases, with 6 bases of the junction left unmatched. The CDR3 nucleotides read TGCAGTGCTACCCCGGGACTAGCGGGAAGTGAGCAGTTCTTC. As protein: CSATPGLAGSEQFF.

This clonotype has ten or more counts. This chain links TRBV12-3 or TRBV12-4 with TRBJ1-2; D remains unclear. V gave up 11 bases and J gave up 5 bases, with 15 bases separating them. CDR3 length equals 12 residues. In nucleotides, the CDR3 is TGTGCCTGCCACCGGGCAGGATATGGCTACACCTTC. The encoded protein is CACHRAGYGYTF.

In this sample, this clonotype turned up a few times. The chain has TRBV4-3 and TRBJ2-1; D not certain. CDR1 and CDR2 from the germline V gene are LGHNA and YSLEER. The CDR3 is made up of 16 amino acids. The V and J ends lost 0 bases and 4 bases respectively, with 13 bases between them. The DNA of the CDR3 is TGCGCCAGCAGCCAAGAGGGTCGGGCCCGATACAATGAGCAGTTCTTC. Its protein is CASSQEGRARYNEQFF.

V usage is TRBV6-5 and J usage is TRBJ2-7, with D possibly TRBD2 on 6 matching bases. Germline CDR1 is MNHEY and CDR2 is SVGAGI. The CDR3 is 16 amino acids. V gave up 0 bases and J gave up 5 bases, with 17 bases separating them. For the CDR3, the DNA is TGTGCCAGCAGTTACTCTCTCGCGGGACTGTCACACGAGCAGTACTTC. Protein sequence: CASSYSLAGLSHEQYF.

The chain joins TRBV4-1 to TRBJ2-3, with TRBD2 matching 9 bases. The length of the CDR3 is 16 residues. The germline V gene encodes CDR1 MGHRA and CDR2 YSYEKL. Trimming removed 0 bases from V and 4 bases from J; junction bases left unmatched: 5. Written as DNA, the CDR3 is TGCGCCAGCAGCCAAGAAGGGGCGGGGGGGGCAGATACGCAGTATTTT. It specifies CASSQEGAGGADTQYF.

This clonotype was observed a few times. This sequence joins TRBV5-1 and TRBJ2-4, with D tentatively TRBD1 or TRBD2 (6 bases each). The CDR3 totals 17 residues. The germline V gene encodes CDR1 SGHRS and CDR2 YFSETQ. The V and J ends lost 2 bases and 0 bases respectively, with 15 bases between them. The CDR3 nucleotides read TGCGCCAGCAGCTTTCATTCGCCGGGGGCAGCCAAAAACATTCAGTACTTC. It yields the protein CASSFHSPGAAKNIQYF.